This passage covers 30 T cell receptor beta chains from one sample sequenced in a study of OX40 agonist ivuxolimab in advanced cancers. Here immunoSEQ multiplex PCR was the method, and the copy in TCRdb shows in-frame clones only, minus some. The table includes almost 35,000 clones, around 79% detected once. The sample consisted of CD4+ or CD8+ T cells sorted from blood, taken in a trial of the OX40 agonist ivuxolimab. The origin of the receptors is an adult with an advanced solid tumor such as melanoma, head and neck, liver or kidney cancer.

The chain employs TRBV6-5 and TRBJ2-3; TRBD2 is a possible D gene (5 bases). The germline V and J ends were trimmed by 5 bases and 7 bases, with 13 bases remaining between them. Per germline, CDR1 MNHEY and CDR2 SVGAGI. CDR3 length: 13 amino acids. CDR3 nucleotide sequence: TGTGCCAGCAGTCAATCTCAGCGGAATACGCAGTATTTT. Its protein product is CASSQSQRNTQYF.

The CDR3 sequence is CASSKGASTDTQYF. CDR3 nucleotides: TGTGCCAGCAGCAAAGGGGCAAGCACAGATACGCAGTATTTT. V and J are TRBV7-6 and TRBJ2-3; TRBD1 is a possible D gene (5 bases). The CDR3 is made up of 14 amino acids. V shed 5 bases and J shed 0 bases, with 9 bases lying between them. The germline V gene has CDR1 SGHVS and CDR2 FNYEAQ. The full variable domain, with the rest looked up from reference TRBV7-6 and TRBJ2-3, is GAGVSQSPRYKVTKRGQDVALRCDPISGHVSLYWYRQALGQGPEFLTYFNYEAQQDKSGLPNDRFSAERPEGSISTLTIQRTEQRDSAMYRCASSKGASTDTQYFGPGTRLTVL.

This CDR3 reads CASSIGGGLANYGYTF. For the CDR3, the DNA is TGTGCCAGTAGTATAGGAGGGGGCCTGGCTAACTATGGCTACACCTTC. The genes are TRBV19 and TRBJ1-2; 7 bases are shared with TRBD1. Looked up from germline, CDR1 is LNHDA and CDR2 is SQIVND (reference sequence). The trim removed 1 base at V and 0 bases at J, leaving 5 bases unmatched. CDR3 length: 16 amino acids.

The chain uses TRBV10-3 and TRBJ1-5; perhaps TRBD1 as D (6 bases). With 5 bases removed from V and 8 bases from J, the gap between germline ends came to 19 bases. The CDR3 is made up of 15 amino acids. Germline V CDR1 and CDR2: ENHRY, SYGVKD. DNA for the CDR3: TGTGCCATCAGTCCCTTAGGAGGAGGGGGTGAGCCCCAGCATTTT. This gives the protein CAISPLGGGGEPQHF.

Concerning this clone: The junction departs from the called germline gene at one end, perhaps through a read error. As DNA, the CDR3 is TGTGCCAGCAGCTTAGATTCCGGAGACTGGACCTACGAGCAGCACTTC. Its protein is CASSLDSGDWTYEQHF. This rearrangement joins TRBV11-2 to TRBJ2-7, with no clear D. Germline CDR1 and CDR2: SGHAT and FQNNGV. The CDR3 sequence is 16 residues long. The full variable domain, its missing parts supplied by reference TRBV11-2 and TRBJ2-7, is EAGVAQSPRYKIIEKRQSVAFWCNPISGHATLYWYQQILGQGPKLLIQFQNNGVVDDSQLPKDRFSAERLKGVDSTLKIQPAKLEDSAVYLCASSLDSGDWTYEQHFGPGTRLTVT.

The chain uses TRBV30 and TRBJ1-1; D unresolved. Germline V gene lookup returns CDR1 GTSNPN and CDR2 SVGIG (reference sequence). Trimming took off 8 bases at V and 4 bases at J, with 17 bases between the two ends. The CDR3 totals 13 residues. The CDR3 is CASSPTVGTEAFF. The CDR3 DNA sequence: TGTGCCAGCAGCCCGACCGTGGGCACTGAAGCTTTCTTT.

This chain joins TRBV5-1 and TRBJ1-3, with D tentatively TRBD1 (5 bases). Trimming stripped 0 bases from V and 0 bases from J, with 7 bases between. Germline V gene lookup returns CDR1 SGHRS and CDR2 YFSETQ. The CDR3 has 15 residues. The CDR3 DNA reads as TGCGCCAGCAGCTTGGGGGGGAACTCTGGAAACACCATATATTTT. Its protein product is CASSLGGNSGNTIYF.

This chain joins TRBV9 and TRBJ2-7; TRBD1 is a possible D gene (5 bases). Between the trimmed V and J ends, which lost 3 bases and 5 bases, there was a span of 15 bases. Per germline, CDR1 SGDLS and CDR2 YYNGEE. The CDR3 has 14 amino acids. The CDR3 DNA reads as TGTGCCAGCAGCGATCCTCAGGGTAACCACGAGCAGTACTTC. The encoded protein is CASSDPQGNHEQYF.

The V gene is TRBV7-6, the J gene TRBJ1-1; TRBD1 might be the D (5 bases). V gave up 4 bases and J gave up 5 bases, with 8 bases separating them. Germline CDR1 SGHVS, CDR2 FNYEAQ. CDR3 size: 12 residues. The CDR3 DNA is TGTGCCAGCAGCTCCAGGGATACTGAAGCTTTCTTT. It encodes CASSSRDTEAFF.

The chain combines TRBV7-9 with TRBJ2-5; TRBD2 matches 9 bases. Trimming removed 2 bases from V and 3 bases from J; junction bases left unmatched: 4. This CDR3 spans 15 amino acids. Per the germline V gene, CDR1 is SEHNR and CDR2 is FQNEAQ (reference sequence). The CDR3 spells CASSLSGLAEETQYF. The CDR3 region has the DNA TGTGCCAGCAGCTTATCGGGACTAGCTGAAGAGACCCAGTACTTC.

This sequence joins TRBV15 and TRBJ2-6; TRBD2 is a possible D gene (5 bases). This CDR3 contains 16 residues. Germline-derived CDR1 and CDR2 are LNHNV and YYDKDF (reference sequence). The V end lost 0 bases, the J end lost 3 bases, and 9 bases lay between the germline ends. The CDR3 bases are TGTGCCACCAGCAGAGATTCAGGACTTGGGGCCAACGTCCTGACTTTC. As protein: CATSRDSGLGANVLTF.

J is TRBJ2-2 and V is TRBV29-1; D possibly matches TRBD1 or TRBD2 (5 bases each). Trimming removed 4 bases at V and 4 bases at J, with 7 bases between. CDR1 and CDR2 from the germline V gene are SQVTM and ANQGSEA. This CDR3 has 12 amino acids. CDR3 nucleotides: TGCAGCGTTGTGGGGGTCACCGGGGAGCTGTTTTTT. Translated: CSVVGVTGELFF.

In nucleotides, the CDR3 is TGTGCCAGGCGGGGACCCAACCTGGATGGCTACACCTTC. This gives the protein CARRGPNLDGYTF. The rearrangement links TRBV11-2 to TRBJ1-2; D is possibly TRBD1 (5 bases). V was pared by 9 bases and J by 6 bases, with 17 bases between. CDR1 SGHAT and CDR2 FQNNGV come from the germline V gene. The CDR3 contains 13 residues.

The chain joins TRBV6-5 to TRBJ1-2; maybe TRBD1 (5 bases). Germline loops: CDR1 MNHEY, CDR2 SVGAGI. V was pared by 5 bases and J by 8 bases, with 18 bases between. The CDR3 covers 14 residues. CDR3 sequence reads: CASSPSRDSGGYTF. The DNA for the CDR3 is TGTGCCAGCAGTCCAAGCAGGGATTCAGGGGGCTACACCTTC.

This sequence joins TRBV7-2 and TRBJ2-7; D call uncertain. Germline V gene data show CDR1 as SGHTA and CDR2 as FQGNSA. The CDR3 is made up of 14 amino acids. V was shortened by 1 base and J by 3 bases, with 10 bases between the two germline ends. The CDR3 nucleotides read TGTGCCAGCAGCTTAGGTGCATATGGCTACGAGCAGTACTTC. Its protein is CASSLGAYGYEQYF.

The rearrangement joins TRBV30 to TRBJ1-1, with 7 positions matching TRBD1. CDR1 is GTSNPN and CDR2 is SVGIG in the germline V gene (reference sequence). The CDR3 consists of 13 residues. CDR3 nucleotide sequence: TGTGCTTATCACAGGGGTATTCTAACTGAAGCTTTCTTT. Protein: CAYHRGILTEAFF.

V is TRBV18 and J is TRBJ2-2, with 7 bases fitting TRBD1. The CDR3 spans 17 residues. Per the germline V gene, CDR1 is KGHSH and CDR2 is LQKENI. Trimming at V came to 4 bases and at J to 2 bases, leaving 10 bases not matched to a gene. CDR3 nucleotide sequence: TGTGCCAGCTCACAAAATTACAGGGGCTTAAACACCGGGGAGCTGTTTTTT. This sequence encodes CASSQNYRGLNTGELFF.

The J gene is TRBJ1-1, the V gene TRBV18; 9 bases agree with TRBD1. Trimming took 8 bases from V and 5 from J; bases not matched to a gene: 6. From germline, CDR1 is KGHSH and CDR2 LQKENI. The CDR3 is 13 residues long. CDR3 residues: CASAQGARTEAFF. In DNA, the CDR3 is TGTGCCAGCGCACAGGGGGCGAGAACTGAAGCTTTCTTT.

The chain joins TRBV19 to TRBJ1-5, with D unclear. Germline CDR1 is LNHDA and CDR2 is SQIVND (reference sequence). CDR3 size: 13 residues. Trimming stripped 7 bases from V and 4 bases from J, with 11 bases between. Here the CDR3 reads CASTPDGNQPQHF. DNA for the CDR3: TGTGCCAGTACCCCGGACGGAAATCAGCCCCAGCATTTT. Full variable domain (rest looked up from reference TRBV19 and TRBJ1-5): DGGITQSPKYLFRKEGQNVTLSCEQNLNHDAMYWYRQDPGQGLRLIYYSQIVNDFQKGDIAEGYSVSREKKESFPLTVTSAQKNPTAFYLCASTPDGNQPQHFGDGTRLSIL.

The chain joins TRBV2 to TRBJ2-1; D may be TRBD1 (6 bases). With 4 bases removed from V and 7 bases from J, the gap between germline ends came to 8 bases. The CDR3 consists of 12 residues. Per the germline V gene, CDR1 is SNHLY and CDR2 is FYNNEI. This CDR3 is CASSGGRNEQFF. As DNA, the CDR3 is TGTGCCAGCAGTGGGGGGCGGAATGAGCAGTTCTTC.

J is TRBJ1-2 and V is TRBV6-1; unclear D gene. The CDR3 is made up of 14 amino acids. The V and J ends lost 3 bases and 6 bases respectively, with 14 bases between them. The germline CDR1 and CDR2 sequences are MNHNS and SASEGT. In DNA form, the CDR3 reads TGTGCCAGCAGTGACCGAGACGGTGCAAATGGCTACACCTTC. Its protein product is CASSDRDGANGYTF.

V gene TRBV19 combines with J gene TRBJ1-5; D gene ambiguous. This CDR3 is 14 amino acids long. V lost 3 bases and J lost 3, with 9 bases in between. Germline loops: CDR1 LNHDA, CDR2 SQIVND (reference sequence). DNA of the CDR3: TGTGCCAGTAGTATCGTCGACCTCAATCAGCCCCAGCATTTT. The encoded protein is CASSIVDLNQPQHF.

The V gene is TRBV27, the J gene TRBJ1-3; TRBD1 might be the D (5 bases). From germline, CDR1 is MNHEY and CDR2 SMNVEV (reference sequence). The length of the CDR3 is 16 residues. V dropped 0 bases and J dropped 4 bases, with 13 bases sitting between them. CDR3: CASSLSGQGAGNTIYF. Written as DNA, the CDR3 is TGTGCCAGCAGTTTATCGGGGCAGGGTGCAGGAAACACCATATATTTT.

This clone appeared once. This chain uses TRBV6-6 with TRBJ1-4, with 7 positions matching TRBD1. V shed 4 bases and J 8 bases; nucleotides not matched to a gene: 7. The CDR3 is 14 amino acids. CDR1 and CDR2 from the germline V gene are MNHNY and SVGAGI (reference sequence). In DNA form, the CDR3 reads TGTGCCAGCAGTTTTGGGACAGAGAGCGAAAAACTGTTTTTT. Translation gives CASSFGTESEKLFF.

The CDR3: CSVGGITDTQYF. The CDR3 DNA reads as TGCAGCGTCGGGGGGATCACAGATACGCAGTATTTT. V is TRBV29-1 and J is TRBJ2-3; 7 bases line up with TRBD2. CDR3 length equals 12 residues. With V trimmed by 6 bases and J by 2 bases, 2 bases remained unmatched. From germline, CDR1 is SQVTM and CDR2 ANQGSEA.

This sequence joins TRBV9 and TRBJ1-1; D remains unclear. CDR1 SGDLS and CDR2 YYNGEE come from the germline V gene. The CDR3 sequence is 15 residues long. With 1 base removed from V and 1 base from J, the gap between germline ends came to 11 bases. CDR3 DNA: TGTGCCAGCAGCGTACTCCCAGGTCGGAACACTGAAGCTTTCTTT. This codes for CASSVLPGRNTEAFF.

In its sample, this clone is large. V gene TRBV4-1 combines with J gene TRBJ2-7, with TRBD2 as a possible D gene (5 bases). The CDR3 contains 15 residues. CDR1 is MGHRA, CDR2 YSYEKL, per germline. V shed 4 bases and J shed 0 bases, with 13 bases lying between them. CDR3 sequence reads: CASSPVEESSYEQYF. DNA for the CDR3: TGCGCCAGCAGCCCTGTGGAGGAAAGCTCCTACGAGCAGTACTTC.

The rearrangement links TRBV5-4 to TRBJ2-1; 10 nucleotides line up with TRBD2. CDR1 and CDR2 (germline): SGHNT, YYREEE (reference sequence). J was trimmed by 4 bases and V by 4 bases; bases with no gene match: 5. The CDR3 sequence is 15 residues long. The CDR3 is CASSLTSGTYNEQFF. In nucleotides, the CDR3 is TGTGCCAGCAGCCTTACTAGCGGGACTTACAATGAGCAGTTCTTC.

The chain carries TRBV27 and TRBJ2-7; the D gene is possibly TRBD1 (5 bases). The CDR3 has 13 amino acids. The germline V and J ends were trimmed by 2 bases and 7 bases, with 12 bases remaining between them. Germline loops: CDR1 MNHEY, CDR2 SMNVEV (reference sequence). The CDR3 DNA reads TGTGCCAGCAGTTTAACAGGACCTGGGGAGCAGTACTTC. Amino acid sequence: CASSLTGPGEQYF.

The chain is built from TRBV6-1 and TRBJ1-2; D possibly corresponds to TRBD1 (5 bases). Germline V gene data show CDR1 as MNHNS and CDR2 as SASEGT. Trimming left V 4 bases short and J 1 base short, with 16 bases between. This CDR3 has 16 amino acids. This CDR3 is CASSATLDNFNYGYTF. The CDR3 DNA sequence: TGTGCCAGCAGTGCCACCCTGGACAACTTTAACTATGGCTACACCTTC.